The clone carrying this T cell receptor (beta chain) is judged medium-sized. Its specificity is unknown. These data belong to a study of spatial heterogeneity in lung cancer. Study outcomes and limitations: Counts that tracked tumor mutation counts were those of expanded intratumoral alpha and beta TCRs. Coverage estimated for tumor T cells reached about 6.5% for alpha chains and 11% to 15% for beta chains.

The length of the CDR3 is 17 residues. With 4 bases clipped from V and 4 bases from J, the junction kept 9 bases outside the gene matches. Germline V gene data show CDR1 as SGDLS and CDR2 as YYNGEE. Time point here: sample taken at primary tumor resection. Whole RNA, which was extracted from tumor, nontumor lung tissue or frozen PBMC, was sequenced without any cell sorting. TCR cDNA molecules each had a unique molecular identifier. Using its own MiXCR run on the 5' RACE reads, TCRdb lists one record per CDR3 protein. The repertoire holds almost 7,500 distinct CDR3 sequences, about 14% seen once, with 7% to 9% in the top ten.

This sequence was found in a female donor with early-stage non-small cell lung cancer. The chain combines TRBV9 with TRBJ2-1; 12 bases line up with TRBD2. Material: lung tumor tissue, obtained at surgery. For the CDR3, the DNA is TGTGCCAGCAGCATGGAACGACTAGCGGGGGCTTACAATGAGCAGTTCTTC. As protein: CASSMERLAGAYNEQFF.